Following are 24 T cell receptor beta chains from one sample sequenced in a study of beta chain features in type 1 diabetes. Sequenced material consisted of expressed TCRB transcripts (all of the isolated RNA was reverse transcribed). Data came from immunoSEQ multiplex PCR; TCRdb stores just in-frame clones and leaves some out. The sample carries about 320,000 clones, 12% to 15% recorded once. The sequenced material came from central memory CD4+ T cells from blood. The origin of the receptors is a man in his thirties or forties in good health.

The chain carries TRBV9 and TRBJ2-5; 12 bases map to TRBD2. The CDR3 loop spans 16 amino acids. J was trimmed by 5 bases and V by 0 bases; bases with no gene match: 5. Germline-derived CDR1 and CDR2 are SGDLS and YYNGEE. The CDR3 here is CASSVAGTSGLETQYF. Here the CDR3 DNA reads TGTGCCAGCAGCGTAGCGGGGACTAGCGGGCTTGAGACCCAGTACTTC.

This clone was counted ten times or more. CDR3 region: CASSPRTSGRFSNEQFF. Here the CDR3 DNA reads TGTGCCAGTAGTCCCCGGACTAGCGGGAGGTTTTCAAATGAGCAGTTCTTC. The chain carries TRBV19 and TRBJ2-1; 14 nucleotides align to TRBD2. Germline values: CDR1 LNHDA, CDR2 SQIVND (reference sequence). This CDR3 spans 17 amino acids. J was trimmed by 7 bases and V by 5 bases; bases with no gene match: 10.

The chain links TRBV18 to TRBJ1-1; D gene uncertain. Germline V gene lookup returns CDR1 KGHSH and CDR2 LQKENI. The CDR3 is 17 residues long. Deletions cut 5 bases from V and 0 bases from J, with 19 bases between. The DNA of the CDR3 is TGTGCCAGCTCAGCGGAAGTGGAGATAACCATGAACACTGAAGCTTTCTTT. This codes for CASSAEVEITMNTEAFF.

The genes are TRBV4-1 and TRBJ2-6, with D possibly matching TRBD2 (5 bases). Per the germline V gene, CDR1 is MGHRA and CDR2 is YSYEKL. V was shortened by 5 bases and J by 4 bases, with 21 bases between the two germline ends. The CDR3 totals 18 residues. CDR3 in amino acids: CASSGLQSWRAGANVLTF. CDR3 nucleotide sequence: TGCGCCAGCAGCGGGTTACAGTCTTGGCGGGCGGGGGCCAACGTCCTGACTTTC.

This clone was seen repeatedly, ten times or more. CDR3 amino acids: CSDTQGLGRGYTF. The CDR3 DNA is TGCAGCGACACACAGGGTTTAGGTCGTGGCTACACCTTC. The chain is built from TRBV29-1 and TRBJ1-2; TRBD1 might be the D (6 bases). The germline V gene has CDR1 SQVTM and CDR2 ANQGSEA. This CDR3 region has 13 residues. Trimming shortened V by 7 bases and J by 7 bases, and 19 bases separated the two germline ends.

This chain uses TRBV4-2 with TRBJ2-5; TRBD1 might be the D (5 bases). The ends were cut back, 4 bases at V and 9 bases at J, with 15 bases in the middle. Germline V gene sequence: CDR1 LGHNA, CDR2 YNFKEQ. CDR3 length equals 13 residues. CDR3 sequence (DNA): TGTGCCAGCAGCCCTGGACATAGTGGTTCCCAGTACTTC. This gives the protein CASSPGHSGSQYF.

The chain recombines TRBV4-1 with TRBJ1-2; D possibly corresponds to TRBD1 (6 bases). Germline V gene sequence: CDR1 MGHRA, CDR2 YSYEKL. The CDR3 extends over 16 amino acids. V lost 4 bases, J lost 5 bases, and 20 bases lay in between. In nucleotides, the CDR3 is TGCGCCAGCAGCCGGGGGAGCCTAGCGGGGGCTTATGGCTACACCTTC. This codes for CASSRGSLAGAYGYTF.

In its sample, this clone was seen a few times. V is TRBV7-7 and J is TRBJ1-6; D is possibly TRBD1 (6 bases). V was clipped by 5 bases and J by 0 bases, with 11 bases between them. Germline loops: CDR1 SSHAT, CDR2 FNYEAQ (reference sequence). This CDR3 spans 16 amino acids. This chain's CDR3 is CASSLSQGSYNSPLHF. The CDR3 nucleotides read TGTGCCAGCAGCCTTTCACAGGGCTCCTATAATTCACCCCTCCACTTT.

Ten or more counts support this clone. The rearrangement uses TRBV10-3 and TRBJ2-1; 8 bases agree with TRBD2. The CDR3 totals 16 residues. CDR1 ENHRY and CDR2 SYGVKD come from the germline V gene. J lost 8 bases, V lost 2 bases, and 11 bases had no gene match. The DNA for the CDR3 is TGTGCCATCAGTGAGGGTTTGGCGGGAGGAGACGATGAGCAGTTCTTC. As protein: CAISEGLAGGDDEQFF.

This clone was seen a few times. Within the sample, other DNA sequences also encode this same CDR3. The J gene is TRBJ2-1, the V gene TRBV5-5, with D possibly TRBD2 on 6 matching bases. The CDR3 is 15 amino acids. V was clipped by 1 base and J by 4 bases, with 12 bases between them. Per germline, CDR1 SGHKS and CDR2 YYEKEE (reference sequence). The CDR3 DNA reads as TGTGCCAGCAGCTTGAATAGCGGAACTTACAATGAGCAGTTCTTC. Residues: CASSLNSGTYNEQFF.

Here the CDR3 DNA reads TGCGCCAGCAGCCGATCGGGACTAGCCGAATCAGATACGCAGTATTTT. Its protein is CASSRSGLAESDTQYF. The chain links TRBV4-3 to TRBJ2-3; TRBD2 matches at 9 bases. The CDR3 is 16 amino acids. Germline V gene sequence: CDR1 LGHNA, CDR2 YSLEER. V lost 4 bases, J lost 4 bases, and 9 bases stayed unmatched.

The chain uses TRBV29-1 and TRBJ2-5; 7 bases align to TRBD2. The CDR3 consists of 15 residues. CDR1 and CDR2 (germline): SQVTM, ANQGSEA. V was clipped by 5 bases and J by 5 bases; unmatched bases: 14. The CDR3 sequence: CSVFGEGGGWETQYF. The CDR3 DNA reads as TGCAGCGTTTTCGGGGAGGGTGGCGGATGGGAGACCCAGTACTTC.

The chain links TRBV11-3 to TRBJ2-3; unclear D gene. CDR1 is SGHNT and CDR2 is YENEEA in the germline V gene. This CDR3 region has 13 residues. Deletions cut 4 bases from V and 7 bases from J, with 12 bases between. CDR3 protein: CASSYNPENTQYF. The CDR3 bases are TGTGCCAGCAGCTACAACCCTGAAAATACGCAGTATTTT.

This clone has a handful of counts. This chain's CDR3 is CASSQVEGRVSGNTIYF. The CDR3 DNA reads TGCGCCAGCAGCCAAGTAGAGGGCAGGGTGTCTGGAAACACCATATATTTT. The V call is TRBV4-1, the J call TRBJ1-3; weak D call: TRBD1 (5 bases). The CDR3 is made up of 17 amino acids. Trimming cost V 1 base and J 1 base, with 14 bases left between them. Germline values: CDR1 MGHRA, CDR2 YSYEKL.

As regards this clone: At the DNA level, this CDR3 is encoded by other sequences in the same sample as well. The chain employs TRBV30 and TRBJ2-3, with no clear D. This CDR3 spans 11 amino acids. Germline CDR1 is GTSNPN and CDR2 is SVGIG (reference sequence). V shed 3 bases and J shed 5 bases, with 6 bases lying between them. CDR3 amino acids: CAWSVGDTQYF. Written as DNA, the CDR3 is TGTGCCTGGAGCGTGGGAGATACGCAGTATTTT.

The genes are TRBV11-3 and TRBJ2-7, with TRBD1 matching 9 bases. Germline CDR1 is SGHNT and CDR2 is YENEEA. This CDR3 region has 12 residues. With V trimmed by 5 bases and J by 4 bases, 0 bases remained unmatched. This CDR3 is CASSDRGYEQYF. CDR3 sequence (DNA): TGTGCCAGCAGCGACAGGGGGTACGAGCAGTACTTC.

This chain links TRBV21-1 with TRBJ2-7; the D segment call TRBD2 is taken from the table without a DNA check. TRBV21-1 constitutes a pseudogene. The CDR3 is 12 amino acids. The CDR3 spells CPDGRDSYEQYV. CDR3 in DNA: TGTCCCGACGGGCGGGACTCCTACGAGCAGTACGTC.

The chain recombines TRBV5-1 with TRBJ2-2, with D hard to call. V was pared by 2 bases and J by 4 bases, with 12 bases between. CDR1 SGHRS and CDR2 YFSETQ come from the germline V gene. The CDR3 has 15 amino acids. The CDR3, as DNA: TGCGCCAGCAGCTTCAAGGTAGAGCGCACCGGGGAGCTGTTTTTT. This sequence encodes CASSFKVERTGELFF. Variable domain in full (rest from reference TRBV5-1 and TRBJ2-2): KAGVTQTPRYLIKTRGQQVTLSCSPISGHRSVSWYQQTPGQGLQFLFEYFSETQRNKGNFPGRFSGRQFSNSRSEMNVSTLELGDSALYLCASSFKVERTGELFFGEGSRLTVL.

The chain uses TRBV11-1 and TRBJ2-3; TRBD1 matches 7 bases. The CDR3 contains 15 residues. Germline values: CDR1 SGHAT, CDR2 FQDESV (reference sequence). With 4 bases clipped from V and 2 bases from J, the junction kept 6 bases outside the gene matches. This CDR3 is CASSSGQVNTDTQYF. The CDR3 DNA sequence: TGTGCCAGCAGCTCAGGACAGGTCAACACAGATACGCAGTATTTT.

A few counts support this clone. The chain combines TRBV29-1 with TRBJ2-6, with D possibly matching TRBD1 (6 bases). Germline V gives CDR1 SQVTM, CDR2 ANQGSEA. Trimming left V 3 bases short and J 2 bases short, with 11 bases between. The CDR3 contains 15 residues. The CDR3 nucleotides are TGCAGCGTTGATCGTCAGGGGACTGGGGCCAACGTCCTGACTTTC. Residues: CSVDRQGTGANVLTF.

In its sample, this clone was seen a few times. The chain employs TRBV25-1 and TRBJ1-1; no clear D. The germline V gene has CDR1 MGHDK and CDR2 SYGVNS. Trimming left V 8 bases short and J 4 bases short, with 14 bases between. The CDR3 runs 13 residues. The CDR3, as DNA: TGTGCCAGCTTAGGTCCATGGGGCACTGAAGCTTTCTTT. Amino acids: CASLGPWGTEAFF.

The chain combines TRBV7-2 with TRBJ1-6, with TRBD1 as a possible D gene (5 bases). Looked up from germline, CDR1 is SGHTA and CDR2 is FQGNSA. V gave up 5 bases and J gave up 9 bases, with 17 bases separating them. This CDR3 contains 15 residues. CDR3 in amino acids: CASSAHRWGFSPLHF. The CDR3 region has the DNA TGTGCCAGCAGCGCCCACCGATGGGGGTTTTCACCCCTCCACTTT.

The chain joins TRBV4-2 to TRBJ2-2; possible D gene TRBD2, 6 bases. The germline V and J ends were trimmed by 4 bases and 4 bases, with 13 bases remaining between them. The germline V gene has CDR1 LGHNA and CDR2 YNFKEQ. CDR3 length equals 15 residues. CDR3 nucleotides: TGTGCCAGCAGCCTCCGGAGGGCGACCACCGGGGAGCTGTTTTTT. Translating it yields CASSLRRATTGELFF.

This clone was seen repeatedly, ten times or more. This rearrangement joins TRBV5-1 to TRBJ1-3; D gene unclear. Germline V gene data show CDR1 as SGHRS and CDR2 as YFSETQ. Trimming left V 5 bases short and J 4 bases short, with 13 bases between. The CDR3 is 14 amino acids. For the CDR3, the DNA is TGCGCCAGCAGAAGAGAACCTTTGGGAAACACCATATATTTT. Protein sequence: CASRREPLGNTIYF.